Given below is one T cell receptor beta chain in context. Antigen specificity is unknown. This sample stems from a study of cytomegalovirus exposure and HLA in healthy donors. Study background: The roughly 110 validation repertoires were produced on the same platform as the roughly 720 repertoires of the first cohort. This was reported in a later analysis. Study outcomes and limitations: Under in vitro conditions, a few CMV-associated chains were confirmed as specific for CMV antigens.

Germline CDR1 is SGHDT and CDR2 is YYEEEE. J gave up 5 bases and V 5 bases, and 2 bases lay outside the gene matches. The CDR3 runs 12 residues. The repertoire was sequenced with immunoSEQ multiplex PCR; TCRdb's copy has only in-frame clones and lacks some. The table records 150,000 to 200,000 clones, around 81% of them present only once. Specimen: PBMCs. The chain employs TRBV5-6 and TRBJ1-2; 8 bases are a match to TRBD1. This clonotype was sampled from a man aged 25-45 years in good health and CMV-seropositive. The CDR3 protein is CASRRQGYGYTF. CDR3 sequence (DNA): TGTGCCAGCAGACGACAGGGGTATGGCTACACCTTC.